The subject of this entry is one T cell receptor beta chain. Its antigen remains unidentified. The same CDR3 is also encoded by other DNA sequences in this sample. The sample is drawn from a study of cytomegalovirus exposure and HLA in healthy donors. Study findings and constraints: The investigators catalogued 150 or so TCR beta chains as cytomegalovirus-associated. It was assumed in the presence/absence analyses that sequencing depth was roughly uniform across donors. With high specificity and sensitivity, the classifier reportedly diagnosed cytomegalovirus status.

Vbeta (60) and Jbeta (13) primers were used in the PCR. Assay used: immunoSEQ multiplex PCR; TCRdb lists only in-frame clones, some missing. The table has about 140,000 clones, around 77% seen once. Likely unrecorded immune exposures existed in these nominally healthy donors. This sequence was found in a man younger than 30 in good health and CMV-seronegative. Sequences were obtained from PBMCs.

As DNA, the CDR3 is TGTGCCAGCAGCGTAGGGAGCTCCTATAATTCACCCCTCCACTTT. Protein: CASSVGSSYNSPLHF. The genes are TRBV9 and TRBJ1-6, with unresolved D. CDR1 and CDR2 from the germline V gene are SGDLS and YYNGEE. V was shortened by 0 bases and J by 0 bases, with 4 bases between the two germline ends. The CDR3 contains 15 residues.